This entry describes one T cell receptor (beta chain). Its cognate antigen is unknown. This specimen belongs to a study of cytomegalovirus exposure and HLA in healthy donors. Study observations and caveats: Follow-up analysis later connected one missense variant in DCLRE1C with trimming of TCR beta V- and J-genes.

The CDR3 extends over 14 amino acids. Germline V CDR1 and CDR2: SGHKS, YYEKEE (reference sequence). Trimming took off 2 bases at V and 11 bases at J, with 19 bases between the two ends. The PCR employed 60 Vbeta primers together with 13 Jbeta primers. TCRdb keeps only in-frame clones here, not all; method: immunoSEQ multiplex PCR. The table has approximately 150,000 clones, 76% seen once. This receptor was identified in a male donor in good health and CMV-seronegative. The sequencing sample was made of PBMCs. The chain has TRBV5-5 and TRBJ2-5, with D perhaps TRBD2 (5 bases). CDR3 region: CASSLGAEPAGQYF. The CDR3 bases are TGTGCCAGCAGCTTAGGAGCGGAGCCCGCCGGGCAGTACTTC.